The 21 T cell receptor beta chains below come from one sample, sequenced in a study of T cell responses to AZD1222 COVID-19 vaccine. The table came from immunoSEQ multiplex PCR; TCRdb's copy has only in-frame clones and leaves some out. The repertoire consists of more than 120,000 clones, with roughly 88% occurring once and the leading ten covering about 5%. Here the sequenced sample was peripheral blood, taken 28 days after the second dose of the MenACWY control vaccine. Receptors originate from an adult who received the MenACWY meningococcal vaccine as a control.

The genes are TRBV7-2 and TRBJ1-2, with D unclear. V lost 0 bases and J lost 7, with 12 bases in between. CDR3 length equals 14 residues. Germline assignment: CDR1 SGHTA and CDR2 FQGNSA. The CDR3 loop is CASSLAGEKSGYTF. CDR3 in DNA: TGTGCCAGCAGCTTAGCCGGTGAAAAGAGTGGCTACACCTTC.

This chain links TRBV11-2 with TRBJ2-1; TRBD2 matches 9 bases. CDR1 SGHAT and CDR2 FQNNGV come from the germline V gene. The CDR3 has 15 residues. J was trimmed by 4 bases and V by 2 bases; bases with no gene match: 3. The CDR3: CASSLIAGVYNEQFF. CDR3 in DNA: TGTGCCAGCAGCTTAATAGCGGGGGTATACAATGAGCAGTTCTTC.

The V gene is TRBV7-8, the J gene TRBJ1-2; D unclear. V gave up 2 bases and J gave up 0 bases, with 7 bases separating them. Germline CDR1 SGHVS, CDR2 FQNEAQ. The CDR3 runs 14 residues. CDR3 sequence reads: CASSLSTANYGYTF. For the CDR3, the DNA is TGTGCCAGCAGCTTATCCACCGCTAACTATGGCTACACCTTC.

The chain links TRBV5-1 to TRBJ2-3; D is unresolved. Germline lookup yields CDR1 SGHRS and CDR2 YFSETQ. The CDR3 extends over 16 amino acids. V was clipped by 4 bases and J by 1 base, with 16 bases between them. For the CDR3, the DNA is TGCGCCAGCAGCCCGACGGCCTTGTCCCGCACAGATACGCAGTATTTT. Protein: CASSPTALSRTDTQYF.

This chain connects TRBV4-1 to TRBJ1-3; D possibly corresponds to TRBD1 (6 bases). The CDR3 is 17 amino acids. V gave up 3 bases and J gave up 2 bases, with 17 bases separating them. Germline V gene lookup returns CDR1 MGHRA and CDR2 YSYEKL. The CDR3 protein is CASSHSSAAGAGNTIYF. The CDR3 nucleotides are TGCGCCAGCAGCCATTCCTCTGCTGCAGGGGCTGGAAACACCATATATTTT.

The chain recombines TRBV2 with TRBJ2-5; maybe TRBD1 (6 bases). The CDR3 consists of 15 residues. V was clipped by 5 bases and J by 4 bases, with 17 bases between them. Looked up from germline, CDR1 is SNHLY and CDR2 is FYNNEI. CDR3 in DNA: TGTGCCAGCAGTAGAAGTACAATCAGGGGAGAGACCCAGTACTTC. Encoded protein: CASSRSTIRGETQYF.

CDR3 sequence reads: CASSLNRGGMNTEAFF. The CDR3 bases are TGTGCCAGCAGTTTGAACAGGGGGGGAATGAACACTGAAGCTTTCTTT. The gene calls are TRBV27 and TRBJ1-1; 8 bases are shared with TRBD1. CDR1 is MNHEY, CDR2 SMNVEV, per germline (reference sequence). The CDR3 is 16 amino acids. Germline trimming cut 3 bases from V and 0 bases from J; bases unmatched to any gene: 6.

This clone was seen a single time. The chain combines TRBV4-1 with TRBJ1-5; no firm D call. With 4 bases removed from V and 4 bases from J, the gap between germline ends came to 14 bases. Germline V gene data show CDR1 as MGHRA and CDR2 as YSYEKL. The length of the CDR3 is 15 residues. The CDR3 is CASSPTKVENQPQHF. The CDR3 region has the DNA TGCGCCAGCAGCCCCACCAAGGTAGAAAATCAGCCCCAGCATTTT.

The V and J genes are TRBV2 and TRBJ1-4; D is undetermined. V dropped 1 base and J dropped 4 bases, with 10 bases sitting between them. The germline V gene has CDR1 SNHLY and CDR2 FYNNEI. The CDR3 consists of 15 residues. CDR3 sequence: CASSEGSGYNEKLFF. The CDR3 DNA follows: TGTGCCAGCAGTGAAGGGTCGGGCTATAATGAAAAACTGTTTTTT.

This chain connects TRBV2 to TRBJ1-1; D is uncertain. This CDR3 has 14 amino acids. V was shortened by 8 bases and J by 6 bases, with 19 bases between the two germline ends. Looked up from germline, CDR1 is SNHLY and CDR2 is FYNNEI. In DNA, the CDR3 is TGTGCCAGCGCTGGGGTCCGGACGGGCGCTGAAGCTTTCTTT. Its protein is CASAGVRTGAEAFF.

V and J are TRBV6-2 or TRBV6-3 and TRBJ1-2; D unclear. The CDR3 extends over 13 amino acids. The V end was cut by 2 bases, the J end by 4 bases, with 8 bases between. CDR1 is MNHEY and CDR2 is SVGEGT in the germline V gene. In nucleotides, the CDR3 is TGTGCCAGCAGTTACGCGGCTTTCTATGGCTACACCTTC. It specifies CASSYAAFYGYTF.

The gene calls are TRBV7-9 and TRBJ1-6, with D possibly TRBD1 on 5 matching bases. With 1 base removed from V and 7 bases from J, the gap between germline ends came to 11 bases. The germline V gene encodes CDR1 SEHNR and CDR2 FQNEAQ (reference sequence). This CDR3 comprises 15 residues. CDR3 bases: TGTGCCAGCAGCTTAGGGACATATGGGAATTCACCCCTCCACTTT. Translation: CASSLGTYGNSPLHF.

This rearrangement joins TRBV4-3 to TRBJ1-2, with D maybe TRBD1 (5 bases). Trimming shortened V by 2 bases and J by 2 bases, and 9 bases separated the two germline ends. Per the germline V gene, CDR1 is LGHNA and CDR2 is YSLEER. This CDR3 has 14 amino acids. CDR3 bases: TGCGCCAGCAGCCAACGGAACAGGAACTATGGCTACACCTTC. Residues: CASSQRNRNYGYTF.

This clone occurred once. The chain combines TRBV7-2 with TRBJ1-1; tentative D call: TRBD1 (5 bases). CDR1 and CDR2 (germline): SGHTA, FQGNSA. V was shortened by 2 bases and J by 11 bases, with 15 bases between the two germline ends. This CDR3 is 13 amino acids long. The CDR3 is CASSLWVNRDAFF. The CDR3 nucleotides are TGTGCCAGCAGCTTATGGGTCAACCGGGACGCTTTCTTT.

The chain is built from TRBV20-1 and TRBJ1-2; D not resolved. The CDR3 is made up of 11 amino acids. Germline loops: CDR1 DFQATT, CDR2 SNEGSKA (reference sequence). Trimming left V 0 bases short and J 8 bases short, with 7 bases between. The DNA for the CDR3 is TGCAGTGCTAGAGAGGAGCCGGGCTACACCTTC. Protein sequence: CSAREEPGYTF.

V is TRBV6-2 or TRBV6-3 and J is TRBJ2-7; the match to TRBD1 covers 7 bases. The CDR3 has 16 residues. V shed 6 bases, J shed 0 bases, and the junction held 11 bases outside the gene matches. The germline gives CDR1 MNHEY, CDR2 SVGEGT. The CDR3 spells CASSPIRDRYSYEQYF. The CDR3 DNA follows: TGTGCCAGCAGCCCAATTCGGGACAGATACTCCTACGAGCAGTACTTC.

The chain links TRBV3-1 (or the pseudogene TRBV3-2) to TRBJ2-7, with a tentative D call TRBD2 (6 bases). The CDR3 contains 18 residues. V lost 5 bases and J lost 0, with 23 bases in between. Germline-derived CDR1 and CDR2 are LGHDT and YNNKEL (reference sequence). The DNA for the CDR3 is TGTGCCAGCAGCTCACATTCCCCCGCGGGGAATAGCTCCTACGAGCAGTACTTC. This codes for CASSSHSPAGNSSYEQYF.

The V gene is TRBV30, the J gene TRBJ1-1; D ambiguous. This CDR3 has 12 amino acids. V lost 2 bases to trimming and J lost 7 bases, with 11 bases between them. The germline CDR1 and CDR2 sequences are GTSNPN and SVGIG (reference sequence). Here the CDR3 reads CAWSIGSVEAFF. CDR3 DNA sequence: TGTGCCTGGAGTATAGGGTCAGTTGAAGCTTTCTTT.

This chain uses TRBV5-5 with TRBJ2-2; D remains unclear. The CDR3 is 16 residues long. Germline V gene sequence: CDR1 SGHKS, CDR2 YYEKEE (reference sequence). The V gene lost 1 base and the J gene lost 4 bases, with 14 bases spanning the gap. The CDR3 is CASSLRGGGSTGELFF. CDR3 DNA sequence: TGTGCCAGCAGCTTGCGAGGTGGCGGATCCACCGGGGAGCTGTTTTTT.

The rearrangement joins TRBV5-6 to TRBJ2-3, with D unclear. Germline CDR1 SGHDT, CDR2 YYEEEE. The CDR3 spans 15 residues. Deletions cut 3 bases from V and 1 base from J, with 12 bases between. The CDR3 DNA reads TGTGCCAGCAGCTCGGCCCTGCGACGCACAGATACGCAGTATTTT. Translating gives CASSSALRRTDTQYF.

The CDR3 DNA is TGTGCCAGCAGCCCAGCGGGGGGAGCCTACGAGCAGTACTTC. The encoded protein is CASSPAGGAYEQYF. This chain joins TRBV3-1 (or the pseudogene TRBV3-2) and TRBJ2-7; the match to TRBD2 covers 9 bases. The germline V gene encodes CDR1 LGHDT and CDR2 YNNKEL (reference sequence). The CDR3 contains 14 residues. With 4 bases clipped from V and 2 bases from J, the junction kept 3 bases outside the gene matches.